The sequence of this TCR beta chain was determined in a study of blood T cell repertoires in COVID-19. Turning to the study itself: In each case, the material was cDNA or gDNA derived from T cells, B-cell-depleted T cells, or PBMCs.

The length of the CDR3 is 15 residues. Deletions cut 4 bases from V and 5 bases from J, with 15 bases between. Germline lookup yields CDR1 LGHNA and CDR2 YSLEER. How the authors handled the data: For nucleated cells, counts were estimated from reference gene primer amplification. Clones were sequenced by immunoSEQ multiplex PCR, and TCRdb holds only the in-frame ones, with some missing. V, J and clone size are those of that table, while D and trimming were read from the DNA. Here the sample spans 310,000 or so clones, around 86% being singletons. This chain links TRBV4-3 with TRBJ2-1; TRBD1 is a possible D gene (6 bases). This sequence originates from a woman aged 25 to 39 who had recovered from COVID-19. Input material: peripheral blood. The DNA for the CDR3 is TGCGCCAGCAGCCCGCCGGACAGAAGGAACAATGAGCAGTTCTTC. The encoded protein is CASSPPDRRNNEQFF.